This T cell receptor (beta chain) is from a study of blood T cell repertoires in COVID-19. The overall study: Whether acute or convalescent, the COVID-19 samples came from the United States, Italy and Spain. T cells, B-cell-depleted T cells, or PBMCs supplied cDNA or gDNA.

Details on this clone: Mismatch with germline at one junction end may stem from a read error.

Enrollment of patients from Seattle took place during active infection, with longitudinal follow-up. The germline V gene has CDR1 DFQATT and CDR2 SNEGSKA (reference sequence). The CDR3 covers 10 residues. Source study methods: Amplification of reference gene primers provided the estimated nucleated cell counts. TCRdb's copy holds only in-frame clones and misses some; the assay was immunoSEQ multiplex PCR. The D gene and trimming were derived from the DNA, and the V and J assignments and clone size from that table. The sample consists of 150,000 to 200,000 clones, about 90% of them appearing once. This clonotype originated in a man younger than 40 with COVID-19, enrolled during active disease. The V gene is TRBV20-1, the J gene TRBJ1-2; the D gene is possibly TRBD1 (6 bases). The sample was peripheral blood. CDR3: CSATLDRPKF. The CDR3 DNA reads TGCAGTGCTACGCTAGACAGGCCCAAATTT.